These T cell receptor beta chains were read from a single sample in a study of OX40 agonist ivuxolimab in advanced cancers. Sequenced by immunoSEQ multiplex PCR; TCRdb stores in-frame clones only, minus some. The table records 60,000 to 95,000 clones, 85% of them present only once. This sample comprised CD4+ or CD8+ T cells sorted from blood, obtained in a trial of the OX40 agonist ivuxolimab. The receptors shown here come from an adult with an advanced solid tumor such as melanoma, head and neck, liver or kidney cancer. The conserved cysteine and the conserved F or W are not part of the CDR3 here.

V gene	CDR3 length	CDR3 protein
TRBV6-6	12	ASSYSEGMGKLF
TRBV10-3	13	AISESRGGNQPQH
TRBV2	12	ASTKMATNEKLF
TRBV11-2	16	ASSVTSGGAKGGDTQY
TRBV7-6	12	ASSLAPTSGPQY
TRBV9	15	ASSAPLRSSGANVLT
TRBV9	16	ASSVAASGQGGSGELF
TRBV10-3	10	ATRDRDYGYT
TRBV6-5	13	ASSSSTRGSYEQY
TRBV9	12	ASSVSGSNQPQH